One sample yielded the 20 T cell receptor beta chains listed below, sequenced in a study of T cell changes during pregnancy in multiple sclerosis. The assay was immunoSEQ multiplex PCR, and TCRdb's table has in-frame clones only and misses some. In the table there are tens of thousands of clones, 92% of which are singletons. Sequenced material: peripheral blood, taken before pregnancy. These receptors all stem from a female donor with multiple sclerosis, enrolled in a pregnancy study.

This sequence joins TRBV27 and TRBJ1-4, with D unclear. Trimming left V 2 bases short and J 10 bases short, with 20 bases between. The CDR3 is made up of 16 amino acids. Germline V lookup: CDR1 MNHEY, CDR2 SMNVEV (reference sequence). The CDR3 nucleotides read TGTGCCAGCAGTTTAAGTGAGGGCGCTCGGTTTGGAAAACTGTTTTTT. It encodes CASSLSEGARFGKLFF. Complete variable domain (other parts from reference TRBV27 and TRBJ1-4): EAQVTQNPRYLITVTGKKLTVTCSQNMNHEYMSWYRQDPGLGLRQIYYSMNVEVTDKGDVPEGYKVSRKEKRNFPLILESPSPNQTSLYFCASSLSEGARFGKLFFGSGTQLSVL.

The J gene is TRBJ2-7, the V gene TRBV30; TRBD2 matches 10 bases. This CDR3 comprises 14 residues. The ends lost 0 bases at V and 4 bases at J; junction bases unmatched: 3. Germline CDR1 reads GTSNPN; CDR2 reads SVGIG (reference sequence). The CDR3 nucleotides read TGTGCCTGGAGTGTACTTAGCGGGAGGTACGAGCAGTACTTC. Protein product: CAWSVLSGRYEQYF.

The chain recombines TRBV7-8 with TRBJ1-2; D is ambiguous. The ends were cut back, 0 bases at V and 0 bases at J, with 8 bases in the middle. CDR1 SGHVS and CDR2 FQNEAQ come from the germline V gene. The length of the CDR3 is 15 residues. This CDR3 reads CASSLARQANYGYTF. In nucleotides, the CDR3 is TGTGCCAGCAGCTTAGCGAGGCAAGCTAACTATGGCTACACCTTC.

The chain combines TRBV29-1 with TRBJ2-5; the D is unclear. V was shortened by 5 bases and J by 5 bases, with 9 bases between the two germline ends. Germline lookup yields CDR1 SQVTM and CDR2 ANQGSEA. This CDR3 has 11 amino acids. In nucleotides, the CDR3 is TGCAGCGTTTCTAGTGGGGAGACCCAGTACTTC. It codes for CSVSSGETQYF.

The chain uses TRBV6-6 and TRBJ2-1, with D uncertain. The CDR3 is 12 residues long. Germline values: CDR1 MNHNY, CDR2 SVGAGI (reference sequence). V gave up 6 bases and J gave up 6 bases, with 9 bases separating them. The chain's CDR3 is CASSSAANEQFF. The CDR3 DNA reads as TGTGCCAGCAGCTCGGCGGCCAATGAGCAGTTCTTC.

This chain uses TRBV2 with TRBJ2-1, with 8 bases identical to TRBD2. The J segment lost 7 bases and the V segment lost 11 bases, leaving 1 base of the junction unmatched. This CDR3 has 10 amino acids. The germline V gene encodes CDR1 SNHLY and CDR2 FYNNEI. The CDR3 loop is CASSGNEQFF. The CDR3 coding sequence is TGTGCCTCTAGCGGGAATGAGCAGTTCTTC.

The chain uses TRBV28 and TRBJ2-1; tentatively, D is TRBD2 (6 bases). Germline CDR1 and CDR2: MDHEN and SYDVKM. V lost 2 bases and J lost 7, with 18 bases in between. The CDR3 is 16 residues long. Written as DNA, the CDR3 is TGTGCCAGCAGTTTAAATGCGGGATTTCAGGTTAATGAGCAGTTCTTC. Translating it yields CASSLNAGFQVNEQFF. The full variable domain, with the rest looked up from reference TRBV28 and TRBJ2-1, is DVKVTQSSRYLVKRTGEKVFLECVQDMDHENMFWYRQDPGLGLRLIYFSYDVKMKEKGDIPEGYSVSREKKERFSLILESASTNQTSMYLCASSLNAGFQVNEQFFGPGTRLTVL.

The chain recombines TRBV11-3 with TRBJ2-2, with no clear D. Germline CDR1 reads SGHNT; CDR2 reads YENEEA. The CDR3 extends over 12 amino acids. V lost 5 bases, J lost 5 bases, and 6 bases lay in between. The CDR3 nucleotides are TGTGCCAGCAGCCTCCCTACCGGGGAGCTGTTTTTT. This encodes CASSLPTGELFF.

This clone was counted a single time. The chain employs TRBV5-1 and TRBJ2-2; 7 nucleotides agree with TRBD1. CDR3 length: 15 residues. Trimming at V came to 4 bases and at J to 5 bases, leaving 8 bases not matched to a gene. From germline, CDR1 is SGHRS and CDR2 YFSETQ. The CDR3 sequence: CASSIGGVKTGELFF. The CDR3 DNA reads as TGCGCCAGCAGCATAGGGGGCGTGAAAACCGGGGAGCTGTTTTTT. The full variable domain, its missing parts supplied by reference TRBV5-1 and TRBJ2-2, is KAGVTQTPRYLIKTRGQQVTLSCSPISGHRSVSWYQQTPGQGLQFLFEYFSETQRNKGNFPGRFSGRQFSNSRSEMNVSTLELGDSALYLCASSIGGVKTGELFFGEGSRLTVL.

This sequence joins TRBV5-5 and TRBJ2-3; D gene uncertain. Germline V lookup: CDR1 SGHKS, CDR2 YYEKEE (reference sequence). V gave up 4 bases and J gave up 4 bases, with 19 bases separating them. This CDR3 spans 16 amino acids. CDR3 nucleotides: TGTGCCAGCAGCCCCCACCGCGGTTTTCAGCCAGATACGCAGTATTTT. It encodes CASSPHRGFQPDTQYF.

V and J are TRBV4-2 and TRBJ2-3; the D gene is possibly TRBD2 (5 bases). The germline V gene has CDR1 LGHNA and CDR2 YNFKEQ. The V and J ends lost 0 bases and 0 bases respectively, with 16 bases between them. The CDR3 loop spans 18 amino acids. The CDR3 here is CASSQEGESGPSTDTQYF. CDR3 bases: TGTGCCAGCAGCCAAGAAGGAGAAAGCGGTCCTAGCACAGATACGCAGTATTTT.

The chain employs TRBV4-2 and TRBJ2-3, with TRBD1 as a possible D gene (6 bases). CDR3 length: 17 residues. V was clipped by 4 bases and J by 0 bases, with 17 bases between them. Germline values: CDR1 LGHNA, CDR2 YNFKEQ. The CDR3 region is CASSLTGTRTSTDTQYF. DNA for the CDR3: TGTGCCAGCAGCCTGACCGGGACACGCACTAGCACAGATACGCAGTATTTT.

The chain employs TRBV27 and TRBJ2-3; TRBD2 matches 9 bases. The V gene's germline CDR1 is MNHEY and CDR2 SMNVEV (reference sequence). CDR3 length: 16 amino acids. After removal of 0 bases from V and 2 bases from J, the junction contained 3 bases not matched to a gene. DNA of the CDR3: TGTGCCAGCAGTTTATCTGGACTAGCGCTCACAGATACGCAGTATTTT. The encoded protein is CASSLSGLALTDTQYF.

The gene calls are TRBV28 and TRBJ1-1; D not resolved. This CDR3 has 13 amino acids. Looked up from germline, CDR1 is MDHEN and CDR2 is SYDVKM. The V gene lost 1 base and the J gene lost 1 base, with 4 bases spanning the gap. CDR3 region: CASSLLANTEAFF. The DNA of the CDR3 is TGTGCCAGCAGTTTATTGGCGAACACTGAAGCTTTCTTT. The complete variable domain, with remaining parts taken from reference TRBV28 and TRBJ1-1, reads DVKVTQSSRYLVKRTGEKVFLECVQDMDHENMFWYRQDPGLGLRLIYFSYDVKMKEKGDIPEGYSVSREKKERFSLILESASTNQTSMYLCASSLLANTEAFFGQGTRLTVV.

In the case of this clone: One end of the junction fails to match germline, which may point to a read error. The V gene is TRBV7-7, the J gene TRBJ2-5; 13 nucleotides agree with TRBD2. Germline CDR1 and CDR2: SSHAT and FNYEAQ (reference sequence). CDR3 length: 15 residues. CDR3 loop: CASSLTSGRVETQYF. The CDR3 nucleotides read TGTGCTAGCAGCTTAACTAGCGGGAGGGTCGAGACCCAGTACTTC.

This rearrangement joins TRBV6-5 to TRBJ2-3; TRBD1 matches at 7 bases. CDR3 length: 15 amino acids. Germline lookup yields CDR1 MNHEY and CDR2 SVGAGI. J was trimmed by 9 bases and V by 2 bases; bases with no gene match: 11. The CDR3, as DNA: TGTGCCAGCAGTTACACCTTTGACAGGGCTGGAACGCAGTATTTT. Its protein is CASSYTFDRAGTQYF.

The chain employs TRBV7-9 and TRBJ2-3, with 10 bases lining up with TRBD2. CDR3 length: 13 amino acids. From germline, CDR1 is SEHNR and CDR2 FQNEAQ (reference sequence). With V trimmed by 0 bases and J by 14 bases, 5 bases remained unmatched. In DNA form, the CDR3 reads TGTGCCAGCAGCTTAGCGGCTAGCGGGAGTGGGTATTTT. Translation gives CASSLAASGSGYF.

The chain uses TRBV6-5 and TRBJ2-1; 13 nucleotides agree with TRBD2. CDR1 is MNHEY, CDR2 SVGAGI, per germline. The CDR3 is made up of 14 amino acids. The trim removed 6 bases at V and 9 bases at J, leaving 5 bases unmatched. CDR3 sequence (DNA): TGTGCCAGCAGCACTAGCGGGAGGGCCAGTGAGCAGTTCTTC. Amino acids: CASSTSGRASEQFF.

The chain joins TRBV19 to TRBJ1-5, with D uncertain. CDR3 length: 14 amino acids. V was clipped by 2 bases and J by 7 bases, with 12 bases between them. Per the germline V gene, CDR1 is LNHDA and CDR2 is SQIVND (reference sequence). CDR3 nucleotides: TGTGCCAGTAGTATAAGAGGCCCCGGGCAGCCCCAGCATTTT. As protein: CASSIRGPGQPQHF.

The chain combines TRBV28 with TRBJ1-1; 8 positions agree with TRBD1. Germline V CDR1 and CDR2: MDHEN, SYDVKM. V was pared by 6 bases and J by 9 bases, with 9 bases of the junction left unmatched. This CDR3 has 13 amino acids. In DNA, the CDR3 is TGTGCCAGCAGACCGACAGGGGAGGAGAAAGCTTTCTTT. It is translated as CASRPTGEEKAFF.